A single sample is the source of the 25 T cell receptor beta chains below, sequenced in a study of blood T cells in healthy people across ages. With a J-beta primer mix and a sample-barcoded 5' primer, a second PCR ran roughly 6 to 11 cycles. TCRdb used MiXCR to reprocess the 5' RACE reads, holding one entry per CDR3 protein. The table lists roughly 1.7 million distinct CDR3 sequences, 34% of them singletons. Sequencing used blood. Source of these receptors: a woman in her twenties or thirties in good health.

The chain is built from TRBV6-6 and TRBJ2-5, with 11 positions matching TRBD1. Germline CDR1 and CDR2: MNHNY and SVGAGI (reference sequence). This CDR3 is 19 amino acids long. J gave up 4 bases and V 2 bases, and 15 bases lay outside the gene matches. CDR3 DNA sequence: TGTGCCAGCAGTTACCTCCGGACAGGGGGCATGTTAAGCGGAGAGACCCAGTACTTC. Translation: CASSYLRTGGMLSGETQYF.

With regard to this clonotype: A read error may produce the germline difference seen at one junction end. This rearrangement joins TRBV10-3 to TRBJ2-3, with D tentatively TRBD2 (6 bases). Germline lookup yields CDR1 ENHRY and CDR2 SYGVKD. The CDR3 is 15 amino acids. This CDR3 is CAIREGLAPTDAQYF. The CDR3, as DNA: TGTGCCATCAGGGAGGGTCTAGCCCCAACAGATGCGCAGTATTTT.

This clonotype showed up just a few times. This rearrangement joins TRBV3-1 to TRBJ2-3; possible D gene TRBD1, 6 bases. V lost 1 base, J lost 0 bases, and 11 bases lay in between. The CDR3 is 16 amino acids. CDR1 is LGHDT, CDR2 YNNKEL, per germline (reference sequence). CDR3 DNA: TGTGCCAGCAGCCAAGCCTACAGGGTTAGCACAGATACGCAGTATTTT. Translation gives CASSQAYRVSTDTQYF.

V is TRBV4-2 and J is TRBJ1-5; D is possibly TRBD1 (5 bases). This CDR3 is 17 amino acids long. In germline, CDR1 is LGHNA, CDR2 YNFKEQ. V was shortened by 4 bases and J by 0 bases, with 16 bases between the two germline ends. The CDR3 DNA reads TGTGCCAGCAGCCCCTCGCGTTGGGGACCTAGCAATCAGCCCCAGCATTTT. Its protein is CASSPSRWGPSNQPQHF.

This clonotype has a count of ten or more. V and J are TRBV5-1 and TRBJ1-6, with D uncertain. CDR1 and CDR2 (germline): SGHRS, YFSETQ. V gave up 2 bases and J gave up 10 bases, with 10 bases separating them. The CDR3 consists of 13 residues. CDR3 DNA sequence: TGCGCCAGCAGCTTCGGTGATCGCTCACCCCTCCACTTT. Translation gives CASSFGDRSPLHF.

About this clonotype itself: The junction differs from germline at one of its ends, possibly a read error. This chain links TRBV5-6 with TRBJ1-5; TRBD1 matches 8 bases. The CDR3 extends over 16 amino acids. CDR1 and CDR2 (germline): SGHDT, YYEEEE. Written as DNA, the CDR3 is TGTACCAGCAGCTTGGGTGGACAGGGTTGGAATCAGCCCCAGCATTTT. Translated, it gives CTSSLGGQGWNQPQHF.

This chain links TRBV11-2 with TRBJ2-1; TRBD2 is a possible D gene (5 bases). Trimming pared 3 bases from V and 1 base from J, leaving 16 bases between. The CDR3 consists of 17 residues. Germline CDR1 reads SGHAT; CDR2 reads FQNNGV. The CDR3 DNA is TGTGCCAGCAGCTTTACGTCCGGAGGCGGGTCCTACAATGAGCAGTTCTTC. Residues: CASSFTSGGGSYNEQFF. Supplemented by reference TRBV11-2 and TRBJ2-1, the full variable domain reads EAGVAQSPRYKIIEKRQSVAFWCNPISGHATLYWYQQILGQGPKLLIQFQNNGVVDDSQLPKDRFSAERLKGVDSTLKIQPAKLEDSAVYLCASSFTSGGGSYNEQFFGPGTRLTVL.

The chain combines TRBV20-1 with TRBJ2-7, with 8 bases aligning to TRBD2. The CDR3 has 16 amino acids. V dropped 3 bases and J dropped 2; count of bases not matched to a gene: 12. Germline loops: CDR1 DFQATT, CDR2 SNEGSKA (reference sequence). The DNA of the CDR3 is TGCAGTGCTAGGCCCAATCTAGCGGGCGTAACCTACGAGCAGTACTTC. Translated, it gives CSARPNLAGVTYEQYF.

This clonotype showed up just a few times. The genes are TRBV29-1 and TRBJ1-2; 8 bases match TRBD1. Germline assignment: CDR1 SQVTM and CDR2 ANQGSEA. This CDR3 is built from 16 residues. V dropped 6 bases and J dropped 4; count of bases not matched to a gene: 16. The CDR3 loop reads CSVLGGGDRSLYGYTF. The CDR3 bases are TGCAGCGTCCTCGGCGGAGGGGACAGGAGTCTCTATGGCTACACCTTC.

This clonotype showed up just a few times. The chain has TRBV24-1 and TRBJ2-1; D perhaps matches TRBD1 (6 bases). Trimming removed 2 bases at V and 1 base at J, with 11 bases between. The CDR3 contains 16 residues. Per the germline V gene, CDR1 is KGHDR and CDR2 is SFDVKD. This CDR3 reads CATSDSTRGSYNEQFF. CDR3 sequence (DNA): TGTGCCACCAGTGATTCCACCAGGGGATCCTACAATGAGCAGTTCTTC.

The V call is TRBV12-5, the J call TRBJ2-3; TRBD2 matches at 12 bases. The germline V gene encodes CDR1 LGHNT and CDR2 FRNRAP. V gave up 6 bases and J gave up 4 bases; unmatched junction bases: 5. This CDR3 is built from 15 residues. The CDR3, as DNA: TGTGCTAGTGGCCCCGGGACTAGCGGGTCAGATACGCAGTATTTT. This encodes CASGPGTSGSDTQYF.

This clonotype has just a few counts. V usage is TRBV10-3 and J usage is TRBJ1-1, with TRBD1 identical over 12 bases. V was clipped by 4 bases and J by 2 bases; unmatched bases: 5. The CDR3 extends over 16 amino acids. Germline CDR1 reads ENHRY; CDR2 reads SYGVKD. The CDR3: CAISGRDRGQNTEAFF. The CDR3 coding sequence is TGTGCCATCAGTGGCCGGGACAGGGGGCAAAACACTGAAGCTTTCTTT.

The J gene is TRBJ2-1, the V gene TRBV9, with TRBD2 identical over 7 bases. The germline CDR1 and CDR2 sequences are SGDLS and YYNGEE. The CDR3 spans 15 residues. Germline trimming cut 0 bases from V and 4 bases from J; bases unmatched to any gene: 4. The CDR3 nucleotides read TGTGCCAGCAGCGTAGTCAGCGGGAAGTACAATGAGCAGTTCTTC. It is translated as CASSVVSGKYNEQFF. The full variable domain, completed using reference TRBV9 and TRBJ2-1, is DSGVTQTPKHLITATGQRVTLRCSPRSGDLSVYWYQQSLDQGLQFLIQYYNGEERAKGNILERFSAQQFPDLHSELNLSSLELGDSALYFCASSVVSGKYNEQFFGPGTRLTVL.

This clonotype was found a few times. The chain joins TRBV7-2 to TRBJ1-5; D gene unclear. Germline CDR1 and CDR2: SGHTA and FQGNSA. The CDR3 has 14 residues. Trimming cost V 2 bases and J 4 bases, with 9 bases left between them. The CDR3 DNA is TGTGCCAGCAGCTTAACCCAAAATAATCAGCCCCAGCATTTT. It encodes CASSLTQNNQPQHF.

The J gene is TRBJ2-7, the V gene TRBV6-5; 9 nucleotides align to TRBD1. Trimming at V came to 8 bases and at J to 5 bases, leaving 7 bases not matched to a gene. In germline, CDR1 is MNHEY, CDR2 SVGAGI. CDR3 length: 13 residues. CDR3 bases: TGTGCCAGCGGACAGGGGAGTTTAGACGAGCAGTACTTC. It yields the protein CASGQGSLDEQYF.

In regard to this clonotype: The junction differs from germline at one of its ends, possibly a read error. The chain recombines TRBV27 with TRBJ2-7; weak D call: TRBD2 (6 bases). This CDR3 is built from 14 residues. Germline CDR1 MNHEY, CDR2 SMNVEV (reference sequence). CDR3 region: CAGSPGLASYEQYF. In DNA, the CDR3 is TGTGCCGGCAGCCCGGGGCTAGCGTCCTACGAGCAGTACTTC.

CDR3 region: CASSHRDNTNYGYTF. As DNA, the CDR3 is TGCGCCAGCAGCCACCGGGACAACACTAACTATGGCTACACCTTC. V and J are TRBV4-1 and TRBJ1-2; D possibly corresponds to TRBD1 (6 bases). Germline V CDR1 and CDR2: MGHRA, YSYEKL. Trimming cost V 3 bases and J 0 bases, with 11 bases left between them. This CDR3 spans 15 amino acids.

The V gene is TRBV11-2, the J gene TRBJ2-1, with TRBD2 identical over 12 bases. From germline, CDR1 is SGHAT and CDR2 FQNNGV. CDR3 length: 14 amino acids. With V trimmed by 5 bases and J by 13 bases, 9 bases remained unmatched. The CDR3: CASSRPASGRDQFF. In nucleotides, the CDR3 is TGTGCCAGCAGCCGACCAGCTAGCGGGAGGGATCAGTTCTTC.

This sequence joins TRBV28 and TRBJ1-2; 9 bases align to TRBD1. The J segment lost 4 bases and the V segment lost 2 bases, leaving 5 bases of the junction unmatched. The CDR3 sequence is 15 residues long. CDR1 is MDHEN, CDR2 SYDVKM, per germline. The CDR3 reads CASSLSDRGFYGYTF. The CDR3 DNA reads TGTGCCAGCAGTTTAAGCGACAGGGGGTTCTATGGCTACACCTTC.

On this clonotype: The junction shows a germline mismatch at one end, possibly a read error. CDR3 in amino acids: CASSQAPWASSHEQYF. In DNA form, the CDR3 reads TGCGCCAGCAGCCAAGCCCCCTGGGCTAGCTCCCACGAGCAGTACTTC. The rearrangement joins TRBV4-1 to TRBJ2-7, with D perhaps TRBD2 (5 bases). The CDR3 spans 16 residues. CDR1 is MGHRA and CDR2 is YSYEKL in the germline V gene.

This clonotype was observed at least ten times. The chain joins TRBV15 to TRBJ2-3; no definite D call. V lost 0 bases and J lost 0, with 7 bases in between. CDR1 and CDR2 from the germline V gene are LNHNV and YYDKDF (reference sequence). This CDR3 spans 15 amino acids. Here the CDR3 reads CATSRDSDSTDTQYF. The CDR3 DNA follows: TGTGCCACCAGCAGAGATTCCGACAGCACAGATACGCAGTATTTT.

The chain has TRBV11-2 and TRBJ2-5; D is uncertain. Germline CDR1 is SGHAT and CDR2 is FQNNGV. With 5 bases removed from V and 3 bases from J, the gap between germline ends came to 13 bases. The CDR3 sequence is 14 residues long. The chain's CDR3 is CASSVAVKKETQYF. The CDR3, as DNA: TGTGCCAGCAGCGTAGCCGTCAAGAAAGAGACCCAGTACTTC.

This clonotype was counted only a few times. Written as DNA, the CDR3 is TGTGCCAGCAGCGTTGGCGGGAGCTCAGGGGACACCGATACGCAGTATTTT. This encodes CASSVGGSSGDTDTQYF. The chain is built from TRBV9 and TRBJ2-3; D might be TRBD2 (7 bases). V lost 2 bases and J 6 bases, leaving 22 bases between the germline ends. Germline V lookup: CDR1 SGDLS, CDR2 YYNGEE. This CDR3 is 17 amino acids long.

CDR3 amino acids: CATSDGSGGRETQYF. The CDR3 bases are TGTGCCACCAGTGATGGTAGCGGGGGTCGAGAGACCCAGTACTTC. V and J are TRBV24-1 and TRBJ2-5; 9 bases fit TRBD2. With V trimmed by 3 bases and J by 4 bases, 5 bases remained unmatched. Germline V gene sequence: CDR1 KGHDR, CDR2 SFDVKD. CDR3 size: 15 residues.

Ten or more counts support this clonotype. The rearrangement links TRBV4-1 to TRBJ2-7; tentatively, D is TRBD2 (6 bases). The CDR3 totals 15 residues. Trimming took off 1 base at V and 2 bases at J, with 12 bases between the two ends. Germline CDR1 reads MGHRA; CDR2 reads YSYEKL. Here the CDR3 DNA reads TGCGCCAGCAGCCAAGTCTCCGGAGGGACCTACGAGCAGTACTTC. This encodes CASSQVSGGTYEQYF.